One sample yielded the 18 T cell receptor beta chains listed below, sequenced in a study of monozygotic twins with inflammatory bowel disease. Following a re-call of the 5' RACE reads, TCRdb has one entry per CDR3 protein and lacks DNA. This listing includes 300,000 to 400,000 distinct CDR3 sequences. Sequences were obtained from blood. All receptors derive from a human donor with ulcerative colitis or Crohn's disease, or a healthy co-twin of an affected twin (not recorded which).

This sequence joins TRBV28 and TRBJ2-5; TCRdb returns TRBD1, unconfirmable since there is no DNA. Germline V gene lookup returns CDR1 MDHEN and CDR2 SYDVKM. The CDR3 spans 15 residues. The CDR3 spells CASRLPDRGLKTQYF.

V usage is TRBV27 and J usage is TRBJ2-7; TCRdb's D call, TRBD1, is unchecked because there is no DNA. This CDR3 contains 11 residues. The germline gives CDR1 MNHEY, CDR2 SMNVEV (reference sequence). The CDR3 sequence: CASSSPGGEYF.

The CDR3 region is CSTITNTEAFF. This rearrangement joins TRBV29-1 to TRBJ1-1. The CDR3 consists of 11 residues. Germline CDR1 reads SQVTM; CDR2 reads ANQGSEA.

The chain carries TRBV3-1 and TRBJ2-2; the D gene TCRdb calls, TRBD1, cannot be checked with no DNA. CDR1 and CDR2 (germline): LGHDT, YNNKEL (reference sequence). The CDR3 loop spans 15 amino acids. CDR3 loop: CASSAERAITGELFF.

The rearrangement links TRBV30 to TRBJ2-7. Germline CDR1 is GTSNPN and CDR2 is SVGIG (reference sequence). CDR3 length equals 13 residues. The CDR3 sequence is CAWSVFGTYEQYF.

The chain is built from TRBV24-1 and TRBJ2-5; TCRdb designates TRBD2, a call that cannot be tested without DNA. Germline V gives CDR1 KGHDR, CDR2 SFDVKD. The CDR3 is 15 amino acids. The CDR3 sequence: CATSGGSGSLETQYF.

The rearrangement links TRBV20-1 to TRBJ1-6; TCRdb lists TRBD1, though no DNA is available to test this call. Per germline, CDR1 DFQATT and CDR2 SNEGSKA (reference sequence). The CDR3 spans 16 residues. The CDR3 here is CSASRQGRSYNSPLHF.

This CDR3 reads CATSSILAGRKRSYEQYF. The J gene is TRBJ2-7, the V gene TRBV15; TCRdb designates TRBD2, a call that cannot be tested without DNA. CDR3 size: 18 residues. Germline CDR1 is LNHNV and CDR2 is YYDKDF (reference sequence).

This chain connects TRBV20-1 to TRBJ1-6; TCRdb designates TRBD1, a call that cannot be tested without DNA. The CDR3 loop spans 12 amino acids. Germline CDR1 is DFQATT and CDR2 is SNEGSKA (reference sequence). The CDR3 sequence: CSARPPVSALHF.

The chain has TRBV27 and TRBJ2-2. CDR1 and CDR2 (germline): MNHEY, SMNVEV (reference sequence). The CDR3 has 14 amino acids. The CDR3 here is CASSFSRLAGELFF.

The chain's CDR3 is CASSPSGTTSTDTQYF. The rearrangement joins TRBV5-4 to TRBJ2-3; TCRdb's D gene call, TRBD2, goes unchecked for lack of DNA. The germline gives CDR1 SGHNT, CDR2 YYREEE (reference sequence). CDR3 length: 16 amino acids.

The CDR3 sequence is CSARQANTEAFF. This chain connects TRBV20-1 to TRBJ1-1. Per the germline V gene, CDR1 is DFQATT and CDR2 is SNEGSKA (reference sequence). CDR3 size: 12 residues.

This sequence joins TRBV20-1 and TRBJ2-5. Germline V CDR1 and CDR2: DFQATT, SNEGSKA (reference sequence). This CDR3 has 12 amino acids. CDR3 protein: CSAGRKKETQYF.

This chain links TRBV4-2 with TRBJ2-1; as DNA is missing, the TRBD2 call by TCRdb cannot be tested. Germline CDR1 LGHNA, CDR2 YNFKEQ. The CDR3 has 16 residues. Here the CDR3 reads CASSQLAGGPYNEQFF.

This chain links TRBV28 with TRBJ2-5; TCRdb indicates TRBD2, and absent DNA this call remains unverified. The CDR3 is made up of 16 amino acids. Germline CDR1 reads MDHEN; CDR2 reads SYDVKM. CDR3 sequence reads: CASSFWDGGGAETQYF.

The V call is TRBV18, the J call TRBJ2-7. The germline CDR1 and CDR2 sequences are KGHSH and LQKENI. CDR3 length: 14 amino acids. The CDR3 here is CASSPFLMGYEQYF.

The rearrangement uses TRBV7-9 and TRBJ1-2; TCRdb lists TRBD1, though no DNA is available to test this call. The germline CDR1 and CDR2 sequences are SEHNR and FQNEAQ (reference sequence). The CDR3 runs 14 residues. CDR3 region: CASSPLSADYGYTF.

The chain combines TRBV6-1 with TRBJ1-5; TCRdb proposes TRBD1, but this gene call is untestable without DNA. Germline CDR1 is MNHNS and CDR2 is SASEGT. This CDR3 has 17 amino acids. The CDR3 sequence is CASSHPPGQGYGQPQHF.